This TCR beta chain was found in a study of blood T cell repertoires in COVID-19. As handled by the study authors: Amplification with reference gene primers provided the estimates of nucleated cell counts. Repertoires were generated with immunoSEQ multiplex PCR, while TCRdb's copy carries only in-frame clones and drops some. The DNA gave D and trimming, while V, J and clone size come from that table. The sample contains around 72,000 clones, 84% of which appear only once. The CDR3 spans 14 residues. Trimming cost V 2 bases and J 0 bases, with 7 bases left between them. The germline V gene has CDR1 SGHRS and CDR2 YFSETQ.

The origin of this receptor is a woman in her fifties or sixties with acute or convalescent COVID-19. The sequenced sample was peripheral blood. The V gene is TRBV5-1, the J gene TRBJ2-3, with no clear D. CDR3 region: CASSFAASTDTQYF. For the CDR3, the DNA is TGCGCCAGCAGCTTCGCGGCGAGCACAGATACGCAGTATTTT.